This T cell receptor (beta chain) emerged from a study of T cells in localized non-small cell lung cancer. Findings and limits, study-wide: The tumor had only one region sequenced, so heterogeneity remains possible. Uninvolved adjacent lung showed peak T cell clonality, exceeding tumor.

TCRdb keeps only in-frame clones here, not all; method: immunoSEQ multiplex PCR. The repertoire holds thousands of clones, 27% seen once, with approximately 12% in the top ten. Regarding this clone: Its target is not known.

This CDR3 spans 15 amino acids. The ends were cut back, 0 bases at V and 6 bases at J, with 10 bases in the middle. Germline V gene lookup returns CDR1 SGHRS and CDR2 YFSETQ. The chain recombines TRBV5-1 with TRBJ1-6, with D unresolved. The clonotype comes from a man aged 18 to 50 with stage I lung adenocarcinoma. The sample was lung tumor tissue, taken before any cancer treatment. CDR3 residues: CASSLVPGANSPLHF. The CDR3 DNA reads as TGCGCCAGCAGCTTGGTTCCAGGCGCTAATTCACCCCTCCACTTT.